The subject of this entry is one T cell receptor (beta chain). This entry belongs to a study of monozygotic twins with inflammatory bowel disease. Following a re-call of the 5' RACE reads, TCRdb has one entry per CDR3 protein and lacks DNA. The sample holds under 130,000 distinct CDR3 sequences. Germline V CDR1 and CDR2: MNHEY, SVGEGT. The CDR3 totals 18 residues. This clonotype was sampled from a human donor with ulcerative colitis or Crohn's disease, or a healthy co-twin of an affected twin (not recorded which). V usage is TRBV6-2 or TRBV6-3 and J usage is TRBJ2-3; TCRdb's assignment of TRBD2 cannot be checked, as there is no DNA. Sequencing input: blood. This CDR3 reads CASSYAIGLAGGADTQYF.